This record concerns one T cell receptor (beta chain) sequence. Its antigen is as yet unknown. Both TRBC1 and TRBC2 were covered by a beta constant-region primer of two equimolar oligonucleotides. Nested alpha and beta constant-region primers with the SP2 primer drove four PCR rounds on ligated cDNA. TCRdb re-derived calls from the UMI-ligation and nested PCR reads in MiXCR, one entry per CDR3 protein. In the table there are approximately 140,000 distinct CDR3 sequences, roughly 20% of which are singletons. The sample originates from a study of naive and memory T cell subsets. Study observations and caveats: A few larger clonotypes appeared in naive repertoires, especially CD8, possibly memory cells re-expressing CD45RA.

V gave up 6 bases and J gave up 4 bases; unmatched junction bases: 3. Germline V lookup: CDR1 SQVTM, CDR2 ANQGSEA. The CDR3 runs to 12 residues. The sequencing sample was made of naive CD4+ T cells from blood. The receptor was isolated from a human donor in good health. V is TRBV29-1 and J is TRBJ2-7, with TRBD2 identical over 10 bases. CDR3 nucleotides: TGCAGCGTCCTAGCGGGAGTTTACGAGCAGTACTTC. Protein sequence: CSVLAGVYEQYF.